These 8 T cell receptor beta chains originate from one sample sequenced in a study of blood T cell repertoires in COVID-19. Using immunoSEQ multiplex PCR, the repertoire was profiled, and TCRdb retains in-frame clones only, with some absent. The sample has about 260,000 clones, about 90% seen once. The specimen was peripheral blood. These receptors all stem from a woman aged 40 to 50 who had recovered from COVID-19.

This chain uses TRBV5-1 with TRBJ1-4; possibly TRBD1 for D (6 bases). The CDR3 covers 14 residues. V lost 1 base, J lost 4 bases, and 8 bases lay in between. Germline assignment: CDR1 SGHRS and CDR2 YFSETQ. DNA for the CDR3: TGCGCCAGCAGCTTGACAGGGAGTAATGAAAAACTGTTTTTT. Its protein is CASSLTGSNEKLFF.

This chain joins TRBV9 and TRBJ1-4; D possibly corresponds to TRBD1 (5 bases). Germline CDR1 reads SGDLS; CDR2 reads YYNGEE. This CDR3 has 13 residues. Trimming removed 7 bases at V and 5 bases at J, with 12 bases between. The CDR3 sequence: CASLMGGNEKLFF. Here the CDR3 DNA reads TGTGCCAGCTTAATGGGGGGGAATGAAAAACTGTTTTTT.

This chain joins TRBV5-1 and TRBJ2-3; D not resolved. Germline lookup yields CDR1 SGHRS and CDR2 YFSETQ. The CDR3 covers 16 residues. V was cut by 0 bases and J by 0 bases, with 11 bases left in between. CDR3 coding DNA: TGCGCCAGCAGCTTGGCCTTGGCGGCTAGCACAGATACGCAGTATTTT. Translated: CASSLALAASTDTQYF.

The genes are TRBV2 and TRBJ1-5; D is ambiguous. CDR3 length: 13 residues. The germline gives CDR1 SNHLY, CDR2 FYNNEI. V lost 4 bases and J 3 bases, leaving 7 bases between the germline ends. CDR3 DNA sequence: TGTGCCAGCAGTGGGCAGGCCAATCAGCCCCAGCATTTT. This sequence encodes CASSGQANQPQHF.

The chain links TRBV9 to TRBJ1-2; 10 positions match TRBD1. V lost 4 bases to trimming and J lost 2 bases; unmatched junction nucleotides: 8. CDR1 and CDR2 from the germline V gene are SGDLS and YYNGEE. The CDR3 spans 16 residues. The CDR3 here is CASSPGGTGENYGYTF. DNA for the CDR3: TGTGCCAGCAGCCCCGGGGGGACAGGGGAAAACTATGGCTACACCTTC.

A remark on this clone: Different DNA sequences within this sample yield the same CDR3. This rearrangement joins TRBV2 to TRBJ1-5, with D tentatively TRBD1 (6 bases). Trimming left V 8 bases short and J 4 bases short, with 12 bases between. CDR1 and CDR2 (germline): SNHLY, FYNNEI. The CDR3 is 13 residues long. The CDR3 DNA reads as TGTGCCAGCGGGGGCCAGCCTAATCAGCCCCAGCATTTT. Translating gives CASGGQPNQPQHF. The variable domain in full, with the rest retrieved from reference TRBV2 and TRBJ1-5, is EPEVTQTPSHQVTQMGQEVILRCVPISNHLYFYWYRQILGQKVEFLVSFYNNEISEKSEIFDDQFSVERPDGSNFTLKIRSTKLEDSAMYFCASGGQPNQPQHFGDGTRLSIL.

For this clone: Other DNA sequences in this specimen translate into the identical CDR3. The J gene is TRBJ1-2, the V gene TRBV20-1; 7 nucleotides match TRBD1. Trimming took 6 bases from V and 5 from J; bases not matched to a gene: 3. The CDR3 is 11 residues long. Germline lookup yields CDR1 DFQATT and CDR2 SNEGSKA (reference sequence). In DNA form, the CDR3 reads TGCAGTGCCCCGACAGGGTATGGCTACACCTTC. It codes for CSAPTGYGYTF.

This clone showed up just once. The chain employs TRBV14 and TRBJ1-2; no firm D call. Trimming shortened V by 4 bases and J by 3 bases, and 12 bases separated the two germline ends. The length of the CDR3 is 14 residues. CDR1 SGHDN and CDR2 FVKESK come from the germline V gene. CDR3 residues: CASSPSTGYYGYTF. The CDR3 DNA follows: TGTGCCAGCAGCCCTAGCACGGGGTACTATGGCTACACCTTC.